One sample yielded the 7 T cell receptor beta chains listed below, sequenced in a study of T cells after yellow fever vaccination. One entry per CDR3 protein results from TCRdb running MiXCR on the 5' RACE reads. The sample records about 45,000 distinct CDR3 sequences, 6.5% to 8.5% being singletons. Sequencing was performed on CD8+ T cells not binding an NS4B(214-222) dextramer, sorted from PBMCs, taken 45 days after the yellow fever booster vaccination. The receptors were gathered from a young man who received the YFV17D yellow fever vaccine.

In this sample, this clonotype turned up many times. The V and J genes are TRBV11-1 and TRBJ2-6; TRBD2 agrees at 10 bases. Germline lookup yields CDR1 SGHAT and CDR2 FQDESV (reference sequence). The CDR3 has 19 amino acids. With V trimmed by 6 bases and J by 0 bases, 11 bases remained unmatched. This CDR3 is CASRAWGTSDSSGANVLTF. The CDR3 DNA follows: TGTGCCAGCAGGGCTTGGGGGACTAGCGATAGCTCTGGGGCCAACGTCCTGACTTTC.

This clonotype was detected ten times or more. One end of the junction fails to match germline, which may point to a read error. This chain links TRBV15 with TRBJ2-4; possibly TRBD2 for D (6 bases). This CDR3 is 14 amino acids long. CDR1 and CDR2 (germline): LNHNV, YYDKDF (reference sequence). CDR3 nucleotide sequence: TGTGCCACCAGCGGAGAGCGGGTGGAAAACATTCAGTACTTC. Protein: CATSGERVENIQYF. The whole variable domain, filled in from reference TRBV15 and TRBJ2-4, reads DAMVIQNPRYQVTQFGKPVTLSCSQTLNHNVMYWYQQKSSQAPKLLFHYYDKDFNNEADTPDNFQSRRPNTSFCFLDIRSPGLGDTAMYLCATSGERVENIQYFGAGTRLSVL.

In regard to this clonotype: It may be a read error: a sequence one base away is much more abundant. V gene TRBV7-6 combines with J gene TRBJ2-7; the D gene is possibly TRBD1 (5 bases). The V and J ends lost 4 bases and 5 bases respectively, with 18 bases between them. Germline V CDR1 and CDR2: SGHVS, FNYEAQ. The CDR3 totals 15 residues. CDR3 sequence reads: CASSSRSGSGNEQYF. The CDR3 nucleotides are TGTGCCAGCAGCTCTCGGTCAGGGTCAGGGAACGAGCAGTACTTC.

This clonotype was observed at least ten times. The CDR3 sequence is CASSLGPGLSYNEQFF. For the CDR3, the DNA is TGTGCCAGCAGTTTGGGGCCGGGACTATCCTACAATGAGCAGTTCTTC. The gene calls are TRBV12-3 or TRBV12-4 and TRBJ2-1; 7 nucleotides line up with TRBD2. The CDR3 length is 16 residues. Losses at the gene ends were 3 bases for V and 1 base for J; bases not matched to a gene: 6.

This clonotype was counted many times. CDR3 loop: CASSLGTVSTDTQYF. The DNA of the CDR3 is TGCGCCAGCAGCTTGGGTACGGTTAGCACAGATACGCAGTATTTT. V is TRBV5-1 and J is TRBJ2-3; no clear D. The CDR3 is 15 residues long. The V end was cut by 0 bases, the J end by 0 bases, with 8 bases between. Germline values: CDR1 SGHRS, CDR2 YFSETQ.

This clonotype has ten or more counts. V gene TRBV27 combines with J gene TRBJ1-4, with TRBD1 matching 7 bases. The CDR3 extends over 15 amino acids. The V gene end was trimmed by 4 bases and the J gene end by 4 bases; junction bases not matched to a gene: 6. Germline assignment: CDR1 MNHEY and CDR2 SMNVEV (reference sequence). The CDR3 loop is CASSSGTVNNEKLFF. For the CDR3, the DNA is TGTGCCAGCAGTTCCGGGACAGTGAATAATGAAAAACTGTTTTTT.

The table lists this clonotype with many counts. The CDR3 bases are TGTGCCGCCGCGACCGAGGGACCTGGAGGCGAGCAGTACTTC. Translating gives CAAATEGPGGEQYF. The chain couples TRBV10-3 to TRBJ2-7, with D perhaps TRBD1 or TRBD2 (5 bases each). Per germline, CDR1 ENHRY and CDR2 SYGVKD. V dropped 11 bases and J dropped 6 bases, with 23 bases sitting between them. This CDR3 has 14 residues.